The T cell receptor beta chain under discussion was sequenced for a study of blood T cell repertoires in COVID-19. Study background: T cells, B-cell-depleted T cells, or PBMCs provided the cDNA or gDNA that served as material.

This clone was picked up one time. Sequenced by immunoSEQ multiplex PCR; TCRdb stores in-frame clones only, minus some. The data show about 280,000 clones, around 80% seen once. This CDR3 is built from 14 residues. CDR1 SGHKS and CDR2 YYEKEE come from the germline V gene (reference sequence). V lost 2 bases and J lost 7, with 12 bases in between. This TCR was sampled from a man in his forties who had been exposed to COVID-19. The sequencing input was PBMCs or T cells enriched from blood (not recorded which). The V call is TRBV5-5, the J call TRBJ1-4; D is perhaps TRBD1 (6 bases). Here the CDR3 reads CASSLAGGGEKLFF. The CDR3 region has the DNA TGTGCCAGCAGCTTAGCTGGGGGCGGTGAAAAACTGTTTTTT.